The 7 T cell receptor beta chains below all came from one sample that was sequenced in a study of beta chain features in type 1 diabetes. As every portion of the isolated RNA was reverse transcribed, the sequencing read expressed TCRB transcripts. Assay used: immunoSEQ multiplex PCR; TCRdb lists only in-frame clones, some missing. The repertoire includes 310,000 or so clones, roughly 9.6% of them detected once, and about 0.015% sits in the top ten. Sample: naive CD4+ T cells from blood. These receptors came from a woman aged 25 to 39 in good health.

This clone was found a few times. The chain employs TRBV28 and TRBJ1-2; the D gene is possibly TRBD1 (5 bases). Germline V gives CDR1 MDHEN, CDR2 SYDVKM. Trimming took 2 bases from V and 2 from J, leaving 15 bases between them. The CDR3 runs 16 residues. CDR3 nucleotide sequence: TGTGCCAGCAGTTTAATCGGCGGGGCAGGGAACTATGGCTACACCTTC. It translates to CASSLIGGAGNYGYTF.

The J gene is TRBJ2-1, the V gene TRBV5-4, with 9 bases matching TRBD2. Germline V lookup: CDR1 SGHNT, CDR2 YYREEE (reference sequence). V shed 0 bases, J shed 5 bases, and the junction held 6 bases outside the gene matches. The CDR3 spans 16 residues. The CDR3 nucleotides are TGTGCCAGCAGCTTGGAGGCTAGCGGGACCCACAATGAGCAGTTCTTC. Amino acid sequence: CASSLEASGTHNEQFF.

The CDR3 region has the DNA TGTGCCAGCAGTTTCCGGGGGGACGGTCAGCCCCAGCATTTT. Encoded protein: CASSFRGDGQPQHF. V usage is TRBV27 and J usage is TRBJ1-5; tentatively, D is TRBD1 (5 bases). The CDR3 totals 14 residues. The V end lost 3 bases, the J end lost 6 bases, and 12 bases lay between the germline ends. The germline V gene has CDR1 MNHEY and CDR2 SMNVEV (reference sequence).

The V gene is TRBV2, the J gene TRBJ1-2; TRBD1 agrees at 9 bases. V dropped 5 bases and J dropped 7; count of bases not matched to a gene: 8. This CDR3 region has 14 residues. The germline CDR1 and CDR2 sequences are SNHLY and FYNNEI. CDR3 bases: TGTGCCAGCAGTAGCGGACAGGGGCCAGTTGGCTACACCTTC. It yields the protein CASSSGQGPVGYTF. Full variable domain (rest looked up from reference TRBV2 and TRBJ1-2): EPEVTQTPSHQVTQMGQEVILRCVPISNHLYFYWYRQILGQKVEFLVSFYNNEISEKSEIFDDQFSVERPDGSNFTLKIRSTKLEDSAMYFCASSSGQGPVGYTFGSGTRLTVV.

This clone was observed a handful of times. The chain links TRBV30 to TRBJ2-6, with 8 bases lining up with TRBD1. From germline, CDR1 is GTSNPN and CDR2 SVGIG (reference sequence). The CDR3 consists of 16 residues. The ends lost 2 bases at V and 0 bases at J; junction bases unmatched: 3. The CDR3 DNA reads TGTGCCTGGAGTCGGACAGGGCCCTCTGGGGCCAACGTCCTGACTTTC. Translating it yields CAWSRTGPSGANVLTF.

This clone was recorded a few times. This chain connects TRBV2 to TRBJ2-6; D gene unclear. Between the trimmed V and J ends, which lost 5 bases and 3 bases, there was a span of 8 bases. The CDR3 totals 14 residues. The germline V gene encodes CDR1 SNHLY and CDR2 FYNNEI. In DNA, the CDR3 is TGTGCCAGCAGTCAGGTGCTTGGGGCCAACGTCCTGACTTTC. Its translation is CASSQVLGANVLTF.

This clone was observed a few times. The chain links TRBV29-1 to TRBJ2-5; D not resolved. The length of the CDR3 is 12 residues. V was trimmed by 7 bases and J by 5 bases, leaving 14 bases between them. Germline V gene sequence: CDR1 SQVTM, CDR2 ANQGSEA. CDR3 in DNA: TGCAGCGCCTCTGAGGTATTGGAGACCCAGTACTTC. Its translation: CSASEVLETQYF.